This T cell receptor (beta chain) was retrieved from a study of T cells in Graves' hyperthyroidism and ophthalmopathy. Study background: Initial diagnosis, before any treatment, was when peripheral blood was collected.

Notes on the study in general: Blood shared most expanded thyroid clonotypes above 0.001.

Amplified TCR beta CDR3 regions derived from RNA transcripts. HTBI primers were employed in a first-round RT-PCR of the TCR CDR3. TCRdb ran MiXCR on the multiplex PCR reads and lists one entry per CDR3 protein. The sample includes approximately 210,000 distinct CDR3 sequences, over 15% of them seen just once. V lost 4 bases and J 5 bases, leaving 15 bases between the germline ends. Germline V gene lookup returns CDR1 LNHDA and CDR2 SQIVND (reference sequence). This CDR3 spans 15 amino acids. Used for diagnoses were clinical symptoms, serum thyroxine and TRAb, thyroid ultrasound and orbital computed tomography. Fresh peripheral blood, around 10 ml of it, supplied the PBMCs. Comment on this clonotype: No antigen is known for it.

The specimen sequenced was blood. The gene calls are TRBV19 and TRBJ1-5; D gene unclear. The source is a man in his forties or fifties with Graves' hyperthyroidism. In DNA, the CDR3 is TGTGCCAGTAGTACCGAAGACGGGAAGCATCAGCCCCAGCATTTT. This encodes CASSTEDGKHQPQHF.